The 21 T cell receptor beta chains below come from one sample, sequenced in a study of cytomegalovirus exposure and HLA in healthy donors. Primers included in the PCR were 60 Vbeta and 13 Jbeta primers. Assay used: immunoSEQ multiplex PCR; TCRdb lists only in-frame clones, some missing. The sample lists about 170,000 clones, approximately 78% occurring once. The specimen sequenced was PBMCs. Receptors originate from a woman aged 18-30 years in good health and CMV-seronegative.

The chain couples TRBV6-5 to TRBJ1-1; D might be TRBD1 (5 bases). Germline CDR1 is MNHEY and CDR2 is SVGAGI. The V gene lost 0 bases and the J gene lost 8 bases, with 10 bases spanning the gap. The CDR3 contains 13 residues. CDR3 protein: CASSYSGGLEAFF. The DNA for the CDR3 is TGTGCCAGCAGTTACTCGGGGGGTCTCGAAGCTTTCTTT.

The gene calls are TRBV5-4 and TRBJ2-5; the D is unclear. The CDR3 has 13 amino acids. V was pared by 1 base and J by 2 bases, with 6 bases between. Germline V gene lookup returns CDR1 SGHNT and CDR2 YYREEE (reference sequence). DNA of the CDR3: TGTGCCAGCAGCTTGACAGCACAAGAGACCCAGTACTTC. This gives the protein CASSLTAQETQYF.

This clone has only a few counts. This sequence joins TRBV2 and TRBJ2-5, with 11 bases that match TRBD2. Germline-derived CDR1 and CDR2 are SNHLY and FYNNEI. This CDR3 region has 17 residues. The V gene end was trimmed by 3 bases and the J gene end by 5 bases; junction bases not matched to a gene: 11. CDR3 DNA sequence: TGTGCCAGCAGTGAGTTGGGCCAGACTAGCGGGGCGGAGACCCAGTACTTC. Translated: CASSELGQTSGAETQYF.

The rearrangement uses TRBV6-1 and TRBJ1-5, with unresolved D. CDR1 MNHNS and CDR2 SASEGT come from the germline V gene. Trimming removed 5 bases at V and 2 bases at J, with 13 bases between. The CDR3 runs 15 residues. CDR3 residues: CASSLHRNGNQPQHF. In DNA, the CDR3 is TGTGCCAGCAGTCTTCACAGAAACGGCAATCAGCCCCAGCATTTT.

The chain links TRBV9 to TRBJ1-3; 7 bases fit TRBD1. J was trimmed by 1 base and V by 3 bases; bases with no gene match: 19. CDR1 SGDLS and CDR2 YYNGEE come from the germline V gene. This CDR3 is built from 20 residues. CDR3 DNA sequence: TGTGCCAGCAGCGGCGGTGGAACGAGTCGGGACAGTGGTTCTGGAAACACCATATATTTT. Its protein product is CASSGGGTSRDSGSGNTIYF.

The V gene is TRBV4-1, the J gene TRBJ2-2; 11 nucleotides match TRBD2. The CDR3 is 17 amino acids. Germline V gene lookup returns CDR1 MGHRA and CDR2 YSYEKL. V gave up 2 bases and J gave up 4 bases; unmatched junction bases: 6. DNA for the CDR3: TGCGCCAGCAGCCAAAATGGACTAGCGGGCCCCACCGGGGAGCTGTTTTTT. It translates to CASSQNGLAGPTGELFF.

V and J are TRBV2 and TRBJ2-7, with TRBD2 matching 13 bases. The J segment lost 5 bases and the V segment lost 3 bases, leaving 16 bases of the junction unmatched. Germline loops: CDR1 SNHLY, CDR2 FYNNEI. The CDR3 extends over 19 amino acids. The CDR3 region is CASSDIRTSGSKFQDEQYF. DNA for the CDR3: TGTGCCAGCAGTGATATAAGGACTAGCGGGAGTAAGTTTCAAGACGAGCAGTACTTC.

The chain has TRBV29-1 and TRBJ2-1; TRBD2 aligns across 10 bases. V lost 8 bases, J lost 8 bases, and 12 bases stayed unmatched. CDR3 length: 14 residues. CDR1 is SQVTM and CDR2 is ANQGSEA in the germline V gene. The CDR3 reads CSSMGTSGTDEQFF. As DNA, the CDR3 is TGCAGCTCCATGGGTACTAGCGGGACCGATGAGCAGTTCTTC.

The rearrangement links TRBV11-2 to TRBJ2-1, with D tentatively TRBD2 (6 bases). CDR3 length equals 14 residues. Trimming removed 3 bases at V and 3 bases at J, with 9 bases between. Germline loops: CDR1 SGHAT, CDR2 FQNNGV. For the CDR3, the DNA is TGTGCCAGCAGCTTGTTGGGGGGCTACAATGAGCAGTTCTTC. Its protein product is CASSLLGGYNEQFF.

V usage is TRBV27 and J usage is TRBJ2-7; a weak D match, TRBD1 (6 bases). This CDR3 has 15 residues. The V and J ends lost 4 bases and 3 bases respectively, with 16 bases between them. The V gene's germline CDR1 is MNHEY and CDR2 SMNVEV (reference sequence). The chain's CDR3 is CASSSSSRGNYEQYF. The CDR3 DNA reads TGTGCCAGCAGTTCCTCCTCCAGGGGAAACTACGAGCAGTACTTC.

This clone was detected only once. The chain links TRBV5-6 to TRBJ1-1; D call uncertain. V lost 4 bases, J lost 3 bases, and 16 bases lay in between. CDR1 SGHDT and CDR2 YYEEEE come from the germline V gene. This CDR3 has 15 residues. In nucleotides, the CDR3 is TGTGCCAGCAGCCCCGCGCGGAGGCCCCACACTGAAGCTTTCTTT. It is translated as CASSPARRPHTEAFF.

The chain couples TRBV4-1 to TRBJ2-3; D possibly corresponds to TRBD2 (5 bases). CDR1 is MGHRA and CDR2 is YSYEKL in the germline V gene. CDR3 length: 14 amino acids. Between the trimmed V and J ends, which lost 4 bases and 4 bases, there was a span of 12 bases. CDR3 sequence (DNA): TGCGCCAGCAGCCGAGGGATGGACTCAGATACGCAGTATTTT. Translated: CASSRGMDSDTQYF.

The V gene is TRBV6-1, the J gene TRBJ2-5; maybe TRBD1 (6 bases). Trimming left V 3 bases short and J 4 bases short, with 15 bases between. This CDR3 is 15 amino acids long. CDR1 is MNHNS and CDR2 is SASEGT in the germline V gene. The CDR3 loop is CASSDFPRGRETQYF. The CDR3, as DNA: TGTGCCAGCAGTGATTTTCCCAGGGGTCGAGAGACCCAGTACTTC.

V is TRBV6-5 and J is TRBJ2-5; 7 nucleotides align to TRBD1. Matching the DNA end better, TRBJ2-7 makes the J call doubtful. This CDR3 is built from 15 residues. Germline V gene sequence: CDR1 MNHEY, CDR2 SVGAGI. Written as DNA, the CDR3 is TGTGCCAGCAGTTACACTCTTGGCAGGGGGTCCGAGCAGTACTTC. This codes for CASSYTLGRGSEQYF.

The V and J genes are TRBV7-2 and TRBJ2-3; TRBD2 aligns across 11 bases. From germline, CDR1 is SGHTA and CDR2 FQGNSA. Unmatched junction bases numbered 7, after V lost 0 bases and J lost 5 bases. This CDR3 has 17 amino acids. CDR3 in DNA: TGTGCCAGCAGCTTAGCGGTGGTAGCGGGAGGGGTAGATACGCAGTATTTT. It specifies CASSLAVVAGGVDTQYF. Based on the CDR3 plus reference TRBV7-2 and TRBJ2-3, the full variable domain is GAGVSQSPSNKVTEKGKDVELRCDPISGHTALYWYRQSLGQGLEFLIYFQGNSAPDKSGLPSDRFSAERTGGSVSTLTIQRTQQEDSAVYLCASSLAVVAGGVDTQYFGPGTRLTVL.

The chain employs TRBV27 and TRBJ2-5; D might be TRBD2 (6 bases). The closer fit of TRBJ2-7 to the DNA end suggests the J call may be wrong. The length of the CDR3 is 15 residues. Germline CDR1 and CDR2: MNHEY and SMNVEV (reference sequence). CDR3: CASSLSGQDYYEQYF. Written as DNA, the CDR3 is TGTGCCAGCAGTTTATCGGGGCAGGACTACTACGAGCAGTACTTC.

The chain uses TRBV5-1 and TRBJ1-3; 7 nucleotides line up with TRBD1. Germline CDR1 SGHRS, CDR2 YFSETQ. V shed 3 bases and J 0 bases; nucleotides not matched to a gene: 9. The CDR3 loop spans 17 amino acids. CDR3 sequence: CASSWYPGQLSGNTIYF. The CDR3 nucleotides are TGCGCCAGCAGCTGGTACCCGGGACAGCTCTCTGGAAACACCATATATTTT.

V and J are TRBV4-1 and TRBJ2-7; 8 nucleotides line up with TRBD2. This CDR3 spans 15 amino acids. Per germline, CDR1 MGHRA and CDR2 YSYEKL. The ends lost 3 bases at V and 5 bases at J; junction bases unmatched: 9. As DNA, the CDR3 is TGCGCCAGCAGCCAGGGAGCGGGAGAGTTCGACGAGCAGTACTTC. Translating gives CASSQGAGEFDEQYF.

This clone showed up just a few times. The chain recombines TRBV25-1 with TRBJ2-4; weak D call: TRBD1 (5 bases). V was trimmed by 5 bases and J by 0 bases, leaving 17 bases between them. Germline V gives CDR1 MGHDK, CDR2 SYGVNS. This CDR3 has 17 amino acids. The CDR3 loop is CASSSTTDNLAKNIQYF. Written as DNA, the CDR3 is TGTGCCAGCAGTTCAACGACGGACAACTTAGCCAAAAACATTCAGTACTTC.

About this clone itself: The sample contains more than one DNA sequence encoding this CDR3. The chain joins TRBV2 to TRBJ1-4; TRBD1 matches 9 bases. There are 14 residues in the CDR3. J was trimmed by 4 bases and V by 4 bases; bases with no gene match: 1. Germline loops: CDR1 SNHLY, CDR2 FYNNEI. CDR3 DNA sequence: TGTGCCAGCAGTGCGGGACAGGGTAATGAAAAACTGTTTTTT. It translates to CASSAGQGNEKLFF. Based on the CDR3 plus reference TRBV2 and TRBJ1-4, the full variable domain is EPEVTQTPSHQVTQMGQEVILRCVPISNHLYFYWYRQILGQKVEFLVSFYNNEISEKSEIFDDQFSVERPDGSNFTLKIRSTKLEDSAMYFCASSAGQGNEKLFFGSGTQLSVL.

The rearrangement joins TRBV6-5 to TRBJ2-6, with no clear D. V was cut by 0 bases and J by 0 bases, with 6 bases left in between. The CDR3 spans 16 residues. CDR1 MNHEY and CDR2 SVGAGI come from the germline V gene. DNA for the CDR3: TGTGCCAGCAGTTACTCTCGAGCCTCTGGGGCCAACGTCCTGACTTTC. It encodes CASSYSRASGANVLTF.